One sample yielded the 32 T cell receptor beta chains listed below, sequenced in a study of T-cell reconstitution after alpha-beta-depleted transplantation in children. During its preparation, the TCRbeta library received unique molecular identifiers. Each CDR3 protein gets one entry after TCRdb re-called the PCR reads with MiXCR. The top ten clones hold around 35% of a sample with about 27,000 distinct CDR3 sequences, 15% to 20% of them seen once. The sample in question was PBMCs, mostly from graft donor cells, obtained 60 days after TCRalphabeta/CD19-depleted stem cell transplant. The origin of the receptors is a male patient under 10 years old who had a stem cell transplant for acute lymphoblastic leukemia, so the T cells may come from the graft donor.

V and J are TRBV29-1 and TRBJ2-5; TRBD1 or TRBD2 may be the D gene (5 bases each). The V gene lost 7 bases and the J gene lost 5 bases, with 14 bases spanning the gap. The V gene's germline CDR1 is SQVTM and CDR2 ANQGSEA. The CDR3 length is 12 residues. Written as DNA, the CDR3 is TGCAGCGCCAAGGGCGAGGGGGAGACCCAGTACTTC. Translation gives CSAKGEGETQYF.

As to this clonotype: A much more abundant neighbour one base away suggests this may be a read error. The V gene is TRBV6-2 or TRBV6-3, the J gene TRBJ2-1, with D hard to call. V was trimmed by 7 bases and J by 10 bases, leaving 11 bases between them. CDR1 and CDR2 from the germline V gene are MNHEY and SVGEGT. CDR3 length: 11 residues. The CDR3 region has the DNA TGTGCCAGCAATACGGTTAGCGAGCAGTTCTTC. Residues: CASNTVSEQFF.

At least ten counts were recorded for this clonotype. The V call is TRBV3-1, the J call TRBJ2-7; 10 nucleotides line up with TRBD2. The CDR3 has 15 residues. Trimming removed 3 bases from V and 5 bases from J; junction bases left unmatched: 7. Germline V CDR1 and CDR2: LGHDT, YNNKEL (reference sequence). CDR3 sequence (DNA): TGTGCCAGCAGCCACCAAGCGGGAGGGCCCAACGAGCAGTACTTC. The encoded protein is CASSHQAGGPNEQYF.

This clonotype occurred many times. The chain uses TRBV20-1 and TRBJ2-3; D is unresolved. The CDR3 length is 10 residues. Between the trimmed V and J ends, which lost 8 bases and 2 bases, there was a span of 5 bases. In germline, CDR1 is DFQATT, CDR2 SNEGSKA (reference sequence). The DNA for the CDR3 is TGCAGTTCATACACAGATACGCAGTATTTT. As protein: CSSYTDTQYF.

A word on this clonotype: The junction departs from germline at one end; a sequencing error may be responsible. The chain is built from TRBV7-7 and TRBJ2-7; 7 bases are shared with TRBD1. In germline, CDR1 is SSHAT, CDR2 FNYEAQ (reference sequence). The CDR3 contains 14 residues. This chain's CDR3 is CASSSPGQSYEQYF. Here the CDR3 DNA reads TGTGCTAGCAGCTCCCCGGGACAGTCCTACGAGCAGTACTTC.

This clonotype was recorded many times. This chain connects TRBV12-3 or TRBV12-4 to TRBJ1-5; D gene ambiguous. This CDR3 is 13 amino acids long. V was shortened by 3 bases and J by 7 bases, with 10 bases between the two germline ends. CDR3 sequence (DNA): TGTGCCAGCAGTTTTGGTGGAGACCAGCCCCAGCATTTT. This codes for CASSFGGDQPQHF.

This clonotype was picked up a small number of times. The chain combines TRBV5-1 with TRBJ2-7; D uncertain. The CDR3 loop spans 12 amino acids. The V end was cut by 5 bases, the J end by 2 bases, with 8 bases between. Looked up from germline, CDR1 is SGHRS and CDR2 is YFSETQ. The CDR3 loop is CASRNGPYEQYF. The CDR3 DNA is TGCGCCAGCAGAAACGGCCCCTACGAGCAGTACTTC.

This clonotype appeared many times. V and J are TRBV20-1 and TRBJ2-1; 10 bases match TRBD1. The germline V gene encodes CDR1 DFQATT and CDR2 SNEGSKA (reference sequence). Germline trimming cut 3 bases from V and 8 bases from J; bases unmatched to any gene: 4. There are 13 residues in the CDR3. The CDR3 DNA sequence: TGCAGTGCTAGGGACAGGGGGAATTATGAGCAGTTCTTC. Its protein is CSARDRGNYEQFF.

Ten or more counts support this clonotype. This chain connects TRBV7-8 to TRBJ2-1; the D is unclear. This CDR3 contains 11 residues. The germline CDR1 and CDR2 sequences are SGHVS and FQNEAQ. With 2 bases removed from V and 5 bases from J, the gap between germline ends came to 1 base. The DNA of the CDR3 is TGTGCCAGCAGCTTAAACAATGAGCAGTTCTTC. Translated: CASSLNNEQFF.

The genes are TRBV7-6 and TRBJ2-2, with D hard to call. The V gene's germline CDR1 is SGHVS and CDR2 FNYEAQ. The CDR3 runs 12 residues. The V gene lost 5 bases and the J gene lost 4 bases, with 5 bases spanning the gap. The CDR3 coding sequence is TGTGCCAGCAGCCATGCCACCGGGGAGCTGTTTTTT. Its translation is CASSHATGELFF.

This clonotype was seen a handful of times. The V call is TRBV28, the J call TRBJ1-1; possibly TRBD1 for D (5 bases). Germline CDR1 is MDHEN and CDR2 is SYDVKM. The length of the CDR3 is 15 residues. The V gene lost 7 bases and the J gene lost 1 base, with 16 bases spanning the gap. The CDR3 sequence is CASTYFGGRNTEAFF. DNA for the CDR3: TGTGCCAGCACCTATTTTGGGGGTCGGAACACTGAAGCTTTCTTT.

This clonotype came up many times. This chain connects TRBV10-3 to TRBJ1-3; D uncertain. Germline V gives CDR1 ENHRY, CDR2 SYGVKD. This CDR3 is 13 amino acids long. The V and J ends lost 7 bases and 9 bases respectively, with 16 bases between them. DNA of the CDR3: TGTGCCATCACCCCAGTCCCCTCGGGCACCATATATTTT. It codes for CAITPVPSGTIYF.

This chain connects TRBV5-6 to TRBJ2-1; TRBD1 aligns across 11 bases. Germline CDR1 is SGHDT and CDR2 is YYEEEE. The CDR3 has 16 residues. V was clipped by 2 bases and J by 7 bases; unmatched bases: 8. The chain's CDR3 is CASSLNSGTGGNEQFF. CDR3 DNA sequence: TGTGCCAGCAGCTTAAATAGCGGGACAGGGGGGAATGAGCAGTTCTTC. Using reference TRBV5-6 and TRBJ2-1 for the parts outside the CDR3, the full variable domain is DAGVTQSPTHLIKTRGQQVTLRCSPKSGHDTVSWYQQALGQGPQFIFQYYEEEERQRGNFPDRFSGHQFPNYSSELNVNALLLGDSALYLCASSLNSGTGGNEQFFGPGTRLTVL.

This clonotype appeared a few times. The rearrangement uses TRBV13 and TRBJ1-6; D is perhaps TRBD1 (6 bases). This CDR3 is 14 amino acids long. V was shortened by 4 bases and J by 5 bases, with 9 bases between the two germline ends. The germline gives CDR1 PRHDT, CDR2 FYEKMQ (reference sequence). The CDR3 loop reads CASSYRAHNSPLHF. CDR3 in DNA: TGTGCCAGCAGCTACAGGGCCCATAATTCACCCCTCCACTTT.

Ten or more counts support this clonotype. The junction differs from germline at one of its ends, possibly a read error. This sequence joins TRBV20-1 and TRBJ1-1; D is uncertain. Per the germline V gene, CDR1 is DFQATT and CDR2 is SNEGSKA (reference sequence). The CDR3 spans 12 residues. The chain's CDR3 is CSASQLNAEAFF. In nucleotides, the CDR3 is TGCAGTGCTAGTCAGCTGAACGCTGAAGCTTTCTTT.

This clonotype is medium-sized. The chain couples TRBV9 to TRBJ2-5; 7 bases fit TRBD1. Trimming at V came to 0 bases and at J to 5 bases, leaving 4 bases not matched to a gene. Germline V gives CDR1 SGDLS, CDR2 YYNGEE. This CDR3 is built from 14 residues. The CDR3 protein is CASSVAPDRETQYF. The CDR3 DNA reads TGTGCCAGCAGCGTAGCTCCGGACAGGGAGACCCAGTACTTC.

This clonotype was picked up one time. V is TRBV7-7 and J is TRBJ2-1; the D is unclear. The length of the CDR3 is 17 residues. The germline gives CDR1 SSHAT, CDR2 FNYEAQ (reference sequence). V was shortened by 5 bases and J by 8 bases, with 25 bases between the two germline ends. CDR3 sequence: CASSPIVGAAQSDEQFF. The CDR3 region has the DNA TGTGCCAGCAGCCCCATAGTCGGTGCTGCCCAATCAGATGAGCAGTTCTTC.

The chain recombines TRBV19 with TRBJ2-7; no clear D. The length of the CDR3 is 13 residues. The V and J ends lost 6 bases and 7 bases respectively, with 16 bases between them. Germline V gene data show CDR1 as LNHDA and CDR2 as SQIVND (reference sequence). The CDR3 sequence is CASRDLGSREQYF. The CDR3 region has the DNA TGTGCCAGTAGAGACCTAGGATCCCGGGAGCAGTACTTC.

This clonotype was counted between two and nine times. CDR3 nucleotide sequence: TGTGCCAGCAGTTTATTCGCGTCGGCAGGGGGAACTAATTCACCCCTCCACTTT. Translated, it gives CASSLFASAGGTNSPLHF. The chain combines TRBV12-3 or TRBV12-4 with TRBJ1-6; 7 bases match TRBD1. V lost 2 bases to trimming and J lost 6 bases; unmatched junction nucleotides: 13. The CDR3 runs to 18 residues.

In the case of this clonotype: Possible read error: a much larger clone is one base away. The CDR3 protein is CTSSKGRGDSYNEQFF. The CDR3 DNA is TGCACCAGCAGCAAAGGCAGGGGGGACTCCTACAATGAGCAGTTCTTC. The J gene is TRBJ2-1, the V gene TRBV10-1, with a weak D call TRBD1 (7 bases). The CDR3 spans 16 residues. The V gene's germline CDR1 is WNHNN and CDR2 SYGVQD (reference sequence).

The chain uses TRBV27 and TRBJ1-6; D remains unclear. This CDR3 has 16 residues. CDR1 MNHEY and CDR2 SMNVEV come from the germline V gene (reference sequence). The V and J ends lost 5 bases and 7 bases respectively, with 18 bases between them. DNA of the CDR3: TGTGCCAGCAGTCCCTTACACGCCCGAGGAAATTCACCCCTCCACTTT. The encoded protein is CASSPLHARGNSPLHF.

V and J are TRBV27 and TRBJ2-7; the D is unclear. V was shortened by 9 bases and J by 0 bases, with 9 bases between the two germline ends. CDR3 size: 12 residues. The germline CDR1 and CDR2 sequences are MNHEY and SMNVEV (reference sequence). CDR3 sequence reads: CARESLSYEQYF. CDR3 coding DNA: TGTGCCAGAGAGAGCCTCTCCTACGAGCAGTACTTC.

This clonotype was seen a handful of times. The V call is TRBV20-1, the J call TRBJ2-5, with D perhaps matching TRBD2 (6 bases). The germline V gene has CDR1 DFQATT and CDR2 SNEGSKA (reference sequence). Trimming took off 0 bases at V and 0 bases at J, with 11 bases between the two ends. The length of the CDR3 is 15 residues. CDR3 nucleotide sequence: TGCAGTGCTAGAGATATCCGGGGGTACCAAGAGACCCAGTACTTC. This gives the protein CSARDIRGYQETQYF.

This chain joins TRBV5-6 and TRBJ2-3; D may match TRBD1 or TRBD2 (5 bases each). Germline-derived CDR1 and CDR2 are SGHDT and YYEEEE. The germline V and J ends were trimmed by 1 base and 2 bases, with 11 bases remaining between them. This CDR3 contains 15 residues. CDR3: CASSLWGIHTDTQYF. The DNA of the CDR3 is TGTGCCAGCAGCTTGTGGGGGATTCACACAGATACGCAGTATTTT.

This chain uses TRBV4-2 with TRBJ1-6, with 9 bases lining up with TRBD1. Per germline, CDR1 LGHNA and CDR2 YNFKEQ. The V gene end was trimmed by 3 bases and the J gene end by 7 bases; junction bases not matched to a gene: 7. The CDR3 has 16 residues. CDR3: CASSQGTGQGNSPLHF. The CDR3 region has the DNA TGTGCCAGCAGCCAGGGTACGGGACAGGGAAATTCACCCCTCCACTTT.

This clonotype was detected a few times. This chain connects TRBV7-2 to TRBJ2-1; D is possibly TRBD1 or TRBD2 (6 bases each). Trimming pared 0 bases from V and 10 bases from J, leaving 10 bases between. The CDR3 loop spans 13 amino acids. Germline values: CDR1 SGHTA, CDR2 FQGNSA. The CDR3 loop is CASSLAGAGEQFF. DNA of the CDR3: TGTGCCAGCAGCTTAGCGGGGGCGGGAGAGCAGTTCTTC.

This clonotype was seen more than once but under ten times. As DNA, the CDR3 is TGTGCCACAACTAGGAAGATAGGCACCGGGGAGCTGTTTTTT. Translating gives CATTRKIGTGELFF. The chain is built from TRBV6-2 or TRBV6-3 and TRBJ2-2, with D possibly TRBD2 on 5 matching bases. The V gene's germline CDR1 is MNHEY and CDR2 SVGEGT. The CDR3 runs to 14 residues. The V end lost 10 bases, the J end lost 4 bases, and 16 bases lay between the germline ends.

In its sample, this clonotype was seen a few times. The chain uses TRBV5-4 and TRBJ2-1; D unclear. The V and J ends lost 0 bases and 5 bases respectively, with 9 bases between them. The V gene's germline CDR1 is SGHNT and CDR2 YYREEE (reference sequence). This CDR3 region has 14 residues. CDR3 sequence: CASSLDGPNNEQFF. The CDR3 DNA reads TGTGCCAGCAGCTTGGACGGGCCGAACAATGAGCAGTTCTTC.

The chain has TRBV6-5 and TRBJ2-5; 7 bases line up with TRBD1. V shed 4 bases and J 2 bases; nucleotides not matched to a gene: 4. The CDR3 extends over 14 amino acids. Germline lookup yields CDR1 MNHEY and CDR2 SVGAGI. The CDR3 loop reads CASSSGDSQETQYF. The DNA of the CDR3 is TGTGCCAGCAGTTCTGGGGACAGTCAAGAGACCCAGTACTTC.

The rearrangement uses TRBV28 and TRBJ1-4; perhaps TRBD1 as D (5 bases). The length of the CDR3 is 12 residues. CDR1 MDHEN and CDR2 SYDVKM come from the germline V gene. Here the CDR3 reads CASFGADEKLFF. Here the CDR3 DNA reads TGTGCAAGCTTCGGGGCCGATGAAAAACTGTTTTTT.

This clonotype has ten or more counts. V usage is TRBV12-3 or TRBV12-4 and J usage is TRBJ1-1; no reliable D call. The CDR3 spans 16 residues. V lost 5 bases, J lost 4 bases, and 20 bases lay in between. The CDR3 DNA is TGTGCCAGCAGTCTAACCTTTCGGCCTTCCCCCACTGAAGCTTTCTTT. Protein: CASSLTFRPSPTEAFF.

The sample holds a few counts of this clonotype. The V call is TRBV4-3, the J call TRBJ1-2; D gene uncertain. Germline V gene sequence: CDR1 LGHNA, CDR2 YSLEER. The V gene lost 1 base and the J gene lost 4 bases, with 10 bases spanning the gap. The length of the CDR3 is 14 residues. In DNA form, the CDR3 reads TGCGCCAGCAGCCAAGGTCCGACGGTCTATGGCTACACCTTC. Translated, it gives CASSQGPTVYGYTF.